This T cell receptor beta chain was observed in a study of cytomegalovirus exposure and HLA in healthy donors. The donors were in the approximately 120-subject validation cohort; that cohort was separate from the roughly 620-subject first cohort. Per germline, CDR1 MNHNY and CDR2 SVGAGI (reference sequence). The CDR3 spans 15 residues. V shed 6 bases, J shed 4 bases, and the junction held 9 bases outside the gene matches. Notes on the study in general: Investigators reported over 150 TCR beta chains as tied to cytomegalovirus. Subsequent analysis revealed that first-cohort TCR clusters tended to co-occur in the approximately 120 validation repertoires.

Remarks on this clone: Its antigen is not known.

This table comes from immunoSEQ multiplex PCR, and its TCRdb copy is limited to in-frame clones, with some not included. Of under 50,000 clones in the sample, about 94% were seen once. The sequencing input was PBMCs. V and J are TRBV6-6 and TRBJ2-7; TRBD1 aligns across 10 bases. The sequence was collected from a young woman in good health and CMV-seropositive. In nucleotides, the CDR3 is TGTGCCAGCAGCGGGACAGGGGAAGCGTGGTACGAGCAGTACTTC. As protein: CASSGTGEAWYEQYF.